This T cell receptor beta chain was profiled in a study of T cell responses to AZD1222 COVID-19 vaccine. General study points: Nearly half of spike-specific TCRs reportedly target unmutated variant regions. There were vaccine-associated CD4 TCRs across spike, dominant at 160-218 and 743-854.

CDR3 length equals 15 residues. Germline V lookup: CDR1 MNHEY, CDR2 SVGAGI. V lost 2 bases, J lost 5 bases, and 4 bases stayed unmatched. The table came from immunoSEQ multiplex PCR; TCRdb's copy has only in-frame clones and leaves some out. The table records about 120,000 clones, approximately 90% of them present only once. As to this clone: Its antigen is undetermined.

The chain recombines TRBV6-5 with TRBJ2-1, with 9 nucleotides matching TRBD2. The starting material was peripheral blood, obtained 28 days after the second dose of the MenACWY control vaccine. The TCR was taken from an adult who received the MenACWY meningococcal vaccine as a control. The CDR3 region is CASSYGRGGHNEQFF. Here the CDR3 DNA reads TGTGCCAGCAGTTACGGGCGGGGGGGCCACAATGAGCAGTTCTTC.